The present TCR beta chain was sequenced within a study of cytomegalovirus exposure and HLA in healthy donors. In the study overall: Among roughly 190 million T cells, an earlier analysis found roughly 120 million unique TCR beta sequences. Findings and limits, study-wide: Earlier analysis yielded a pattern in which most TCR beta V segments were productive about 87% or about 30% of the time. Immune exposure was documented only through CMV serostatus.

Comments on this clone: Its antigen is as yet unknown.

Primers included in the PCR were 60 Vbeta and 13 Jbeta primers. Clones were read by immunoSEQ multiplex PCR, and TCRdb kept only the in-frame ones, dropping some. The sample includes about 170,000 clones, almost 75% of them seen just once. CDR1 and CDR2 (germline): SGHAT, FQNNGV. V dropped 1 base and J dropped 0 bases, with 7 bases sitting between them. The CDR3 is 15 amino acids. This clonotype was sampled from a woman between 18 and 29 years old in good health and CMV-seropositive. V usage is TRBV11-2 and J usage is TRBJ2-1; unclear D gene. The sample was PBMCs. The DNA for the CDR3 is TGTGCCAGCAGCTTAGCCACGAGCTCCTACAATGAGCAGTTCTTC. Its protein is CASSLATSSYNEQFF. Variable domain in full (rest from reference TRBV11-2 and TRBJ2-1): EAGVAQSPRYKIIEKRQSVAFWCNPISGHATLYWYQQILGQGPKLLIQFQNNGVVDDSQLPKDRFSAERLKGVDSTLKIQPAKLEDSAVYLCASSLATSSYNEQFFGPGTRLTVL.